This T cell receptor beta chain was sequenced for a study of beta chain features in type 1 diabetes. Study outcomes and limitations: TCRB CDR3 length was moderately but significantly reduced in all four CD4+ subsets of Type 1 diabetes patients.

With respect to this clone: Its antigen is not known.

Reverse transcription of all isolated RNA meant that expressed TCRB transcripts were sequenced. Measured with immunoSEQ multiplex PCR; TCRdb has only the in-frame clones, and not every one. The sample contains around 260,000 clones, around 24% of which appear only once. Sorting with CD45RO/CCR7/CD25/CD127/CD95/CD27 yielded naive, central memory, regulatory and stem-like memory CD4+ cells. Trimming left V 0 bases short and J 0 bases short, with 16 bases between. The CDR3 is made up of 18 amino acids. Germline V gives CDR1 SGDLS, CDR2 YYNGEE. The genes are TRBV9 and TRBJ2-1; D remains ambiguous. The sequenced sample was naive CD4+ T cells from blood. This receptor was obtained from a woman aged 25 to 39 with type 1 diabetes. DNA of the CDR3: TGTGCCAGCAGCGTAGGGAGCGACCAACCCAGCTCCTACAATGAGCAGTTCTTC. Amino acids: CASSVGSDQPSSYNEQFF.